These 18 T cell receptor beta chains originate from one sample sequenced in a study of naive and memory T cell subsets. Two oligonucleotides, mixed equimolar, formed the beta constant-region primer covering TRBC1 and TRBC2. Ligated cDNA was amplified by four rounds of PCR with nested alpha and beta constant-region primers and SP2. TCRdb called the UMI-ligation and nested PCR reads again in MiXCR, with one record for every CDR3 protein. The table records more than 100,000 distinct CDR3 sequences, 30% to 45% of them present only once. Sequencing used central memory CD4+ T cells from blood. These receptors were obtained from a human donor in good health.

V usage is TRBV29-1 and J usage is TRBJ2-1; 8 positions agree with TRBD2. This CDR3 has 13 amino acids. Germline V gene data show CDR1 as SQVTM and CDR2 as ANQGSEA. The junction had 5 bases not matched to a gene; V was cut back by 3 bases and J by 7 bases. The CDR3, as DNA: TGCAGCGTTGACGGCGGGAGGTCGAATGAGCAGTTCTTC. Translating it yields CSVDGGRSNEQFF.

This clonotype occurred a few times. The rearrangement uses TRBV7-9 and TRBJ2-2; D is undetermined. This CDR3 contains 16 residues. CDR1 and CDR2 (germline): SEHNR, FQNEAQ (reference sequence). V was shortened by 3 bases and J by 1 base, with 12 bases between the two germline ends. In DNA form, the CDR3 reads TGTGCCAGCAGCTTGGGTCCAGGCGGGAACACCGGGGAGCTGTTTTTT. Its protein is CASSLGPGGNTGELFF.

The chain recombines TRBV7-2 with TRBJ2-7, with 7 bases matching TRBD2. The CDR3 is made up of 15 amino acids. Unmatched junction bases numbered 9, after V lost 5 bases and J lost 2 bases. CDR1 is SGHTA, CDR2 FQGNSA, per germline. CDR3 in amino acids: CASSRHQAGAYEQYF. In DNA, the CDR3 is TGTGCCAGCAGCCGACACCAGGCGGGAGCCTACGAGCAGTACTTC.

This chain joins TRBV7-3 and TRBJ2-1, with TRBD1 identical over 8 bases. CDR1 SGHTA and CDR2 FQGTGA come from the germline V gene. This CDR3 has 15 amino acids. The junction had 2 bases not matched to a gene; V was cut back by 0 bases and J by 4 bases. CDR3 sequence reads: CASSLTTGGYNEQFF. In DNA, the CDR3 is TGTGCCAGCAGCTTAACAACAGGGGGATACAATGAGCAGTTCTTC.

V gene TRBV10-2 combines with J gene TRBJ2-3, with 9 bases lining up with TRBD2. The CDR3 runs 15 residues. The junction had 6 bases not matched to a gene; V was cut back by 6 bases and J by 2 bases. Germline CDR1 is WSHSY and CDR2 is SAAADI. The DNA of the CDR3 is TGCGCCAGCAGCACTAGCGGGCAAATCACAGATACGCAGTATTTT. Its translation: CASSTSGQITDTQYF.

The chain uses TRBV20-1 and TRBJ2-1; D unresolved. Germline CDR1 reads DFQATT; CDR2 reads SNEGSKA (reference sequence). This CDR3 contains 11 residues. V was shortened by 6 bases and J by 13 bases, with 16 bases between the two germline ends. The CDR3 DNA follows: TGCAGTGCCCTCAATGGCCAGACCCAGTTCTTC. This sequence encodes CSALNGQTQFF.

CDR3 protein: CASSSMGRKFF. CDR3 DNA sequence: TGTGCCAGCAGTTCCATGGGTCGCAAGTTCTTC. The chain recombines TRBV6-5 with TRBJ2-1; D unclear. This CDR3 region has 11 residues. With 4 bases removed from V and 14 bases from J, the gap between germline ends came to 12 bases. Germline loops: CDR1 MNHEY, CDR2 SVGAGI.

This CDR3 is CASSYGRTEAFF. The CDR3 DNA reads as TGTGCCAGCAGTTACGGTAGGACTGAAGCTTTCTTT. The chain links TRBV6-5 to TRBJ1-1; D gene uncertain. Trimming took 2 bases from V and 5 from J, leaving 6 bases between them. Germline-derived CDR1 and CDR2 are MNHEY and SVGAGI. The CDR3 length is 12 residues.

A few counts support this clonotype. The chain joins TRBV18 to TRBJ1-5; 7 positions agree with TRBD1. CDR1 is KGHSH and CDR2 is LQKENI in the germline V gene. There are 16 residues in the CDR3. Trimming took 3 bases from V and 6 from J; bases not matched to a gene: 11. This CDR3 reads CASSPTAARGTQPQHF. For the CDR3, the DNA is TGTGCCAGCTCACCTACTGCGGCCAGGGGGACTCAGCCCCAGCATTTT.

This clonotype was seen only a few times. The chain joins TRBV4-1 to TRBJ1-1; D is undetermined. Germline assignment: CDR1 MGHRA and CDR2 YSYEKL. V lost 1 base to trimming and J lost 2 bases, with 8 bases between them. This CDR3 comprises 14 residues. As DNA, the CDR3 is TGCGCCAGCAGCCAAGTATCCTTTAACACTGAAGCTTTCTTT. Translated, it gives CASSQVSFNTEAFF.

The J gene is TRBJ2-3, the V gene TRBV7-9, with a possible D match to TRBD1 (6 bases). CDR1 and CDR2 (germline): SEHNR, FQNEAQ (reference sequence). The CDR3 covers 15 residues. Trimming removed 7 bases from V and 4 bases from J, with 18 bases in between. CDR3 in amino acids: CASNLGQPAADTQYF. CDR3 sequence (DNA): TGTGCCAGCAACCTTGGACAGCCTGCAGCAGATACGCAGTATTTT.

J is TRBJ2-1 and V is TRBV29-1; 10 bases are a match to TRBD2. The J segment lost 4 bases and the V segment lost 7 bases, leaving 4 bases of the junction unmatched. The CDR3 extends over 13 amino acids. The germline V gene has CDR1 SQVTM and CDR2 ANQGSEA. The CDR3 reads CSAGTSEYNEQFF. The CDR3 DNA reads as TGCAGCGCCGGGACTAGCGAGTACAATGAGCAGTTCTTC.

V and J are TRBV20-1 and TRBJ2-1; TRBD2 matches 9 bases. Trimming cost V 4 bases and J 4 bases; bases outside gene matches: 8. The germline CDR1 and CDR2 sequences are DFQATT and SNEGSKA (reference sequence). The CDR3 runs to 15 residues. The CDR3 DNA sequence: TGCAGTGCTAACGGAGGTAGCGGGAGATACAATGAGCAGTTCTTC. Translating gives CSANGGSGRYNEQFF.

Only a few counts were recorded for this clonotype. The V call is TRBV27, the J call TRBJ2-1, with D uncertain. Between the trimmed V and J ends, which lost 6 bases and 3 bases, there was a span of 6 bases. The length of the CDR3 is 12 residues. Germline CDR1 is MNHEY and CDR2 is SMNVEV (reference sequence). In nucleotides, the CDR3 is TGTGCCAGCAGCCCAGACTACAATGAGCAGTTCTTC. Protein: CASSPDYNEQFF.

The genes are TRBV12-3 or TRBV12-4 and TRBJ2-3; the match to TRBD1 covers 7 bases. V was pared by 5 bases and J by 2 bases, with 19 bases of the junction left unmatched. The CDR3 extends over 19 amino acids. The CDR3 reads CASSPVRDSSSYDTDTQYF. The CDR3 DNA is TGTGCCAGCAGTCCGGTCCGGGACAGCAGTTCCTATGACACAGATACGCAGTATTTT.

The chain's CDR3 is CSVVMGKNIQYF. The DNA for the CDR3 is TGCAGCGTTGTTATGGGCAAAAACATTCAGTACTTC. The chain has TRBV29-1 and TRBJ2-4; D is undetermined. Deletions cut 4 bases from V and 3 bases from J, with 7 bases between. The CDR3 has 12 amino acids. CDR1 is SQVTM, CDR2 ANQGSEA, per germline.

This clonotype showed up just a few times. CDR3 protein: CASSSSSANSYEQYF. For the CDR3, the DNA is TGTGCCAGCAGTTCCTCTAGCGCGAACTCCTACGAGCAGTACTTC. V usage is TRBV12-3 or TRBV12-4 and J usage is TRBJ2-7, with D possibly being TRBD2 (6 bases). This CDR3 contains 15 residues. The V end lost 4 bases, the J end lost 0 bases, and 13 bases lay between the germline ends.

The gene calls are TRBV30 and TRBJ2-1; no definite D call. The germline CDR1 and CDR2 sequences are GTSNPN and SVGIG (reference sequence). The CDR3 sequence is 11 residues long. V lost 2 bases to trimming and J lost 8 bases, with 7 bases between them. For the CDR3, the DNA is TGTGCCTGGAGTACTAACTATGAGCAGTTCTTC. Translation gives CAWSTNYEQFF.